Described below is a single T cell receptor (beta chain) sequence and its context. This clonotype was found once. There is no known antigen for this receptor. No per-base quality is available; no much larger clone lies one base away. A solitary read yields weak support. Trimming takes 3 bases from V and 5 bases from J, and the germline ends sit 13 bases apart. Taken from the germline V gene, the CDR1 and CDR2 loops are KGHDR and SFDVKD. Measured from the cysteine to the phenylalanine, the CDR3 is 15 residues long. Only the CDR3 portion is preserved as DNA: 45 bases, with reading frame beginning at the first base. These data are taken from a study of CD8+CD57+ T cells in acquired aplastic anemia (dated by TCRdb to between 2017 and 2018). For the wider study: A mean of approximately 2.9 ug of DNA, ranging from roughly 0.19 to 27.4 ug, was extracted from sorted CD4+ and CD8+ cells. CD8+CD57+ expansion was defined as a frequency above the mean frequency observed in healthy subjects.

Study-wide conclusions, independent of this receptor: About 29 CD8+ CDR3 sequences were found to be shared between patients and controls, but these sequences appeared to be highly expressed in patients and within the immunodominant clones of the patients. Patients and healthy controls showed no significant difference in CD8+ Simpson's diversity (P=0.060).

Genomic DNA served as template for TCR beta VDJ combination and CDR3 sequence profiling. TCR repertoire sequencing was run on an Illumina HiSeq 2000. On the study's bioinformatics: Repertoire assessment relied on Simpson's diversity index, CDR3 size and DJ length profiles, and TRBV/TRBJ rearrangement plots. The immunodominant clone was defined as the most abundant DNA sequence in deep sequencing data. CDR3 amino acid sequences were screened for sharing across subjects and compared with published repertoires and the VDJdb database. TCRdb handled the public reads itself, with Q25 trimming in fastp and clone calling in MiXCR, and kept productive beta chains. Entries are consolidated by CDR3 protein sequence, retaining the most common genes and DNA. In this record, the V and J calls reflect TCRdb's handling and not the investigators' own analysis. For this sample the table gives 310,000 or so distinct CDR3 sequences, of which roughly 53% were detected only once. In total, the top ten clones hold 1% to 1.5% of the sample.

Patients chosen for sequencing had shown expansion of CD8+CD57+ cells by flow cytometry. All patients had severe acquired aplastic anemia diagnosed by International Study of Aplastic Anemia and Agranulocytosis and Camitta criteria. Patients had received no therapy at the time of blood sampling. In this study, sorted CD4+ and CD8+ T cells from the blood of healthy subjects and of severe aplastic anemia patients had their TCR repertoires deep-sequenced. Patients were enrolled under clinicaltrials.gov protocols 00001620, 01623167, 00001397, 00071045, 00081523 and 00961064 in the USA. Ficoll-Paque density gradient centrifugation was used to isolate peripheral blood mononuclear cells. Before DNA extraction, CD4+ and CD8+ T cells were sorted by FACS or by magnetic beads.

Sequenced input: sorted CD4+, CD8+, or CD8+CD57+ T cells (not recorded which) from PBMCs. This receptor was obtained from a human donor with aplastic anemia. The V and J segments used are TRBV24-1 and TRBJ2-1; tentative D gene TRBD1, with 6 bases matching. The nucleotide sequence is TGTGCCACCAGTGATCCCCGGACAGTCAACAATGAGCAGTTCTTC. Its protein is CATSDPRTVNNEQFF.